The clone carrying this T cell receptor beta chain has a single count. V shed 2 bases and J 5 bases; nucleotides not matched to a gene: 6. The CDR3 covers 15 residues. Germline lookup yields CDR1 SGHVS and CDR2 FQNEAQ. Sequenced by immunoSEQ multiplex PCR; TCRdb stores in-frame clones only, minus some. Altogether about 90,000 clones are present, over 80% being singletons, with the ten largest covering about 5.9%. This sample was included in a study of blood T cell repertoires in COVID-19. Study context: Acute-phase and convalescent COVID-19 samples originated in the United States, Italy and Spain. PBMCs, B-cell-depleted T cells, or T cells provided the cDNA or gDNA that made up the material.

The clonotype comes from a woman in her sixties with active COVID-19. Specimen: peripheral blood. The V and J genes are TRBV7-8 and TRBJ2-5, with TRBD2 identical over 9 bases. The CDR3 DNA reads TGTGCCAGCAGCTTACGGCGGGGGGGCTTGGAGACCCAGTACTTC. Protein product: CASSLRRGGLETQYF. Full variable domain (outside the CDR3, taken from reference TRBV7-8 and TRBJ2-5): GAGVSQSPRYKVAKRGQDVALRCDPISGHVSLFWYQQALGQGPEFLTYFQNEAQLDKSGLPSDRFFAERPEGSVSTLKIQRTQQEDSAVYLCASSLRRGGLETQYFGPGTRLLVL.